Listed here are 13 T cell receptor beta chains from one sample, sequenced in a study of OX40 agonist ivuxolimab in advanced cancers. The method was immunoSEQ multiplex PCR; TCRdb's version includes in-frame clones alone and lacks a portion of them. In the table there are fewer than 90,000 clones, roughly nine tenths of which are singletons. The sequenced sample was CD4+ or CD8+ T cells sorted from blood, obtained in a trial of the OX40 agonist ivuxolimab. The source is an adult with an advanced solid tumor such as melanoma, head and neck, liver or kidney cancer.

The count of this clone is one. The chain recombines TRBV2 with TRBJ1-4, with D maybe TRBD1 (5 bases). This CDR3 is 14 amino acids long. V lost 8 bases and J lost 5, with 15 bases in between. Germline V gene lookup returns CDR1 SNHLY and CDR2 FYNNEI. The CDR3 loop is CASRRDRLNEKLFF. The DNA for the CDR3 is TGTGCCAGCCGACGAGACAGACTGAATGAAAAACTGTTTTTT.

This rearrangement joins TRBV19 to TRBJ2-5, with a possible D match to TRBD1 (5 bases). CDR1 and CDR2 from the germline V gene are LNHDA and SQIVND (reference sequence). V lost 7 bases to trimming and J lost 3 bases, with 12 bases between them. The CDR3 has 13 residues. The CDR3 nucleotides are TGTGCCAGTATCGGGCAGGACAAAGAGACCCAGTACTTC. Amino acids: CASIGQDKETQYF.

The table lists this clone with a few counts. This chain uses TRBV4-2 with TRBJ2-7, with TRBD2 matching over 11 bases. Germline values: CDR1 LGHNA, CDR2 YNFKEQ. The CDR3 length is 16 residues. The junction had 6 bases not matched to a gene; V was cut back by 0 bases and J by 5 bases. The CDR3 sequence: CASSQEVAGGPNEQYF. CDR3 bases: TGTGCCAGCAGCCAAGAGGTAGCGGGAGGGCCAAACGAGCAGTACTTC.

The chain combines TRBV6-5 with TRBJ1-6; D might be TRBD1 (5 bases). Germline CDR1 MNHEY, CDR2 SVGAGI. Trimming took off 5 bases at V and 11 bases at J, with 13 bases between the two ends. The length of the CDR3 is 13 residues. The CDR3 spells CASSEAGGAPLHF. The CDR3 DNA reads TGTGCCAGCAGTGAAGCGGGAGGGGCACCCCTCCACTTT.

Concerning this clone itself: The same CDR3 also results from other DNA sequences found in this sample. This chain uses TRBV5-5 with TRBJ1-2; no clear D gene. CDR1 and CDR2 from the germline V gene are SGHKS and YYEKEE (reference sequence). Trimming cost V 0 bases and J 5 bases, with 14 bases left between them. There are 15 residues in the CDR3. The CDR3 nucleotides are TGTGCCAGCAGCTTGGGGGGTGGCGGGTATTATGGCTACACCTTC. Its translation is CASSLGGGGYYGYTF.

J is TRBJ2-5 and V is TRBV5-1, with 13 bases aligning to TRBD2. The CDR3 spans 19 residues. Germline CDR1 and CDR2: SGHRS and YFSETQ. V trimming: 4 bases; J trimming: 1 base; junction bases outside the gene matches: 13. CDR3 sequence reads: CASSGPGTSGVTSQETQYF. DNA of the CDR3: TGCGCCAGCAGCGGCCCCGGGACTAGCGGGGTGACCTCCCAAGAGACCCAGTACTTC.

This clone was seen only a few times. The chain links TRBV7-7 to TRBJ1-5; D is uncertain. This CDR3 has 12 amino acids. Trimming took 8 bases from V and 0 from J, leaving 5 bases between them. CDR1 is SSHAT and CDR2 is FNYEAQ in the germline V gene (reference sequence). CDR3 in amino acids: CASSRSNQPQHF. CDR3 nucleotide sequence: TGTGCCAGCTCGCGTAGCAATCAGCCCCAGCATTTT.

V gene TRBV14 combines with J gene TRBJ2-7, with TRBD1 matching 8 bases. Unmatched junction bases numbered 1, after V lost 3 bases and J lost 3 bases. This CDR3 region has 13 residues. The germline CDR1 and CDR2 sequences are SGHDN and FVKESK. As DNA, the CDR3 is TGTGCCAGCAGCCATGACAGGGGCTACGAGCAGTACTTC. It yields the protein CASSHDRGYEQYF.

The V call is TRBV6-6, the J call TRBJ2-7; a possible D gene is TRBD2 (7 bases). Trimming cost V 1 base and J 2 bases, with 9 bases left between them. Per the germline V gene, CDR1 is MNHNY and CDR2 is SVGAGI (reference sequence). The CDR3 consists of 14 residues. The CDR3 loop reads CASSYYGGPYEQYF. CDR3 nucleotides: TGTGCCAGCAGTTACTACGGGGGGCCCTACGAGCAGTACTTC.

CDR3 sequence reads: CSVMGQGRPSYEQYF. The CDR3 DNA follows: TGCAGCGTGATGGGACAGGGTAGGCCTTCCTACGAGCAGTACTTC. The chain uses TRBV29-1 and TRBJ2-7; TRBD1 matches 9 bases. Per the germline V gene, CDR1 is SQVTM and CDR2 is ANQGSEA. This CDR3 spans 15 amino acids. Trimming at V came to 6 bases and at J to 1 base, leaving 10 bases not matched to a gene.

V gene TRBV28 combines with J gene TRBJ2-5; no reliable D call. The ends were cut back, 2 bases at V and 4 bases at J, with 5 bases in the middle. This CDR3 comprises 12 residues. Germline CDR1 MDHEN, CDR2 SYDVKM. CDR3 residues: CASSLIGETQYF. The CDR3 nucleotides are TGTGCCAGCAGTTTAATAGGAGAGACCCAGTACTTC. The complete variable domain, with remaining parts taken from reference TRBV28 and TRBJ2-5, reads DVKVTQSSRYLVKRTGEKVFLECVQDMDHENMFWYRQDPGLGLRLIYFSYDVKMKEKGDIPEGYSVSREKKERFSLILESASTNQTSMYLCASSLIGETQYFGPGTRLLVL.

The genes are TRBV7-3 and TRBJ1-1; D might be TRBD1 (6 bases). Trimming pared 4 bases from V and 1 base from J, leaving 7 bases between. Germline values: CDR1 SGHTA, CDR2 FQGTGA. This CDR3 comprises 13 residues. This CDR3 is CASSSGQNTEAFF. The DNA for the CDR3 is TGTGCCAGCAGCTCGGGACAGAACACTGAAGCTTTCTTT.

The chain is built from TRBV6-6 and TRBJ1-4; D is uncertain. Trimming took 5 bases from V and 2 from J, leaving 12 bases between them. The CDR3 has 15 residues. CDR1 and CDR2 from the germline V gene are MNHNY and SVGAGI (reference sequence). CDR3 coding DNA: TGTGCCAGCAGTCCCAGGCCACAGACTAATGAAAAACTGTTTTTT. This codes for CASSPRPQTNEKLFF.